These T cell receptor beta chains were read from a single sample in a study of blood T cell repertoires in COVID-19. Produced via immunoSEQ multiplex PCR; TCRdb's table is partial and in-frame only. This sample has about 81,000 clones, with roughly 80% found just once. Material for sequencing was peripheral blood. All receptors derive from a woman aged 45-65 years with acute or convalescent COVID-19. The CDR3 runs from the conserved cysteine through the conserved F or W. A D gene is named only where the DNA matches it firmly. Clone sizes are given selectively: once, few, many, or a class where the clone is expanded.

V	J	size	D	CDR3	DNA
TRBV19	TRBJ2-1	NA	NA	CASSITGGQYNEQFF	TGTGCCAGTAGTATTACGGGGGGACAATACAATGAGCAGTTCTTC
TRBV5-1	TRBJ1-4	few	NA	CASSPKRTETATNEKLFF	TGCGCCAGCAGCCCTAAGCGGACAGAAACGGCAACTAATGAAAAACTGTTTTTT
TRBV2	TRBJ1-2	NA	TRBD1	CASRAGGNYGYTF	TGTGCCAGCAGGGCAGGGGGCAACTATGGCTACACCTTC
TRBV6-4	TRBJ1-1	NA	NA	CASSDNLNTEAFF	TGTGCCAGCAGTGACAACTTGAACACTGAAGCTTTCTTT
TRBV19	TRBJ1-5	NA	NA	CASSPPLLGSQPQHF	TGTGCCAGTAGTCCACCACTCCTCGGGTCCCAGCCCCAGCATTTT
TRBV5-1	TRBJ2-3	NA	TRBD1	CASSTRTGGDTQYF	TGCGCCAGCAGCACCAGGACAGGCGGAGATACGCAGTATTTT
TRBV5-1	TRBJ2-2	few	NA	CASSSPRGTLGPGELFF	TGCGCCAGCAGCTCCCCCCGGGGGACTTTAGGTCCCGGGGAGCTGTTTTTT
TRBV2	TRBJ1-4	once	NA	CASSRDGREKLFF	TGTGCCAGCAGCAGGGACGGGAGGGAAAAACTGTTTTTT
TRBV7-2	TRBJ2-1	NA	NA	CASSLELANEQFF	TGTGCCAGCAGCTTAGAACTAGCTAATGAGCAGTTCTTC
TRBV10-3	TRBJ2-2	NA	TRBD1	CAIRIAPGGLFF	TGTGCCATCAGAATTGCCCCAGGGGGGCTGTTTTTT
TRBV29-1	TRBJ1-1	few	NA	CSTSPGQLNTEAFF	TGCAGCACCTCTCCGGGACAACTTAACACTGAAGCTTTCTTT
TRBV10-1	TRBJ2-4	once	NA	CASRPQGRDIQYF	TGCGCCAGCCGACCTCAGGGTAGGGACATTCAGTACTTC
TRBV7-3	TRBJ2-7	NA	TRBD1	CASSSFTGQPYEQYF	TGTGCCAGCAGCTCCTTTACGGGACAGCCTTACGAGCAGTACTTC
TRBV6-5	TRBJ1-2	NA	TRBD1	CAIGQGGANYGYTF	TGTGCCATCGGACAGGGAGGGGCTAACTATGGCTACACCTTC
TRBV28	TRBJ1-5	few	NA	CASRLTGIHQPQHF	TGTGCCAGCAGACTTACAGGAATTCATCAGCCCCAGCATTTT
TRBV30	TRBJ2-7	NA	NA	CAWSPDYEQYF	TGTGCCTGGAGTCCAGACTACGAGCAGTACTTC
TRBV19	TRBJ1-2	NA	NA	CASDKTGGVGGYTF	TGTGCCAGTGATAAGACAGGCGGTGTTGGGGGCTACACCTTC
TRBV5-4	TRBJ1-5	NA	TRBD1	CASSPQGVGNQPQHF	TGTGCCAGCAGTCCCCAGGGGGTGGGCAATCAGCCCCAGCATTTT
TRBV12-3/TRBV12-4	TRBJ2-7	NA	TRBD1	CASRGQGELEQYF	TGTGCCAGCAGGGGACAGGGGGAGCTCGAGCAGTACTTC
TRBV5-4	TRBJ2-2	NA	TRBD1	CASSPAPGQGIGELFF	TGTGCCAGCAGCCCGGCCCCGGGACAGGGGATCGGGGAGCTGTTTTTT
TRBV6-2/TRBV6-3	TRBJ1-2	NA	TRBD1	CASSSTGAIGYTF	TGTGCCAGCAGTTCGACAGGGGCTATAGGCTACACCTTC
TRBV28	TRBJ1-2	once	NA	CASSSDFEFGYTF	TGTGCCAGCAGTTCTGACTTCGAGTTTGGCTACACCTTC
TRBV7-2	TRBJ2-7	few	NA	CASSLQEGVGYEQYF	TGTGCCAGCAGCTTACAAGAGGGGGTAGGCTACGAGCAGTACTTC
TRBV9	TRBJ1-6	NA	TRBD1	CASSVEWTGNSPLHF	TGTGCCAGCAGCGTAGAGTGGACAGGGAATTCACCCCTCCACTTT
TRBV27	TRBJ2-5	once	NA	CASSRQTGFPQETQYF	TGTGCCAGCAGTCGCCAGACAGGTTTCCCGCAAGAGACCCAGTACTTC
TRBV5-6	TRBJ1-2	NA	NA	CASSSQGGYGYTF	TGTGCCAGCAGCAGTCAGGGCGGCTATGGCTACACCTTC
TRBV28	TRBJ1-5	NA	TRBD1	CASRSTGEVQPQHF	TGTGCCAGCAGGTCGACAGGGGAGGTCCAGCCCCAGCATTTT
TRBV19	TRBJ1-2	NA	TRBD1	CATRTGAANYGYTF	TGTGCCACCAGGACAGGGGCGGCTAACTATGGCTACACCTTC
TRBV4-3	TRBJ1-2	NA	TRBD1	CASSHQTGINGYTF	TGCGCCAGCAGCCACCAGACAGGGATAAATGGCTACACCTTC
TRBV5-6	TRBJ2-2	NA	TRBD2	CASSPRLARNTGELFF	TGTGCCAGCAGCCCGAGACTAGCGAGGAACACCGGGGAGCTGTTTTTT
TRBV6-5	TRBJ1-4	NA	NA	CAIQTPGIEKLFF	TGTGCCATCCAGACACCGGGAATTGAAAAACTGTTTTTT
TRBV28	TRBJ1-1	NA	NA	CASRHRGKAFF	TGTGCCAGCCGCCACCGAGGAAAGGCCTTCTTT
TRBV7-3	TRBJ1-1	NA	NA	CASSPSGLSTEAFF	TGTGCCAGCAGCCCTTCAGGGTTGTCCACTGAAGCTTTCTTT
TRBV4-3	TRBJ1-1	NA	TRBD1	CASSQARGDRSEAFF	TGCGCCAGCAGCCAAGCGAGGGGGGACAGATCTGAAGCTTTCTTT
TRBV28	TRBJ1-5	NA	NA	CASSAGVGNQPQHF	TGTGCCAGCAGCGCAGGGGTAGGCAATCAGCCCCAGCATTTT
TRBV6-2/TRBV6-3	TRBJ2-6	NA	TRBD1	CASSYHPGQGIISSGANVLTF	TGTGCCAGCAGTTACCACCCGGGACAGGGCATTATATCCTCTGGGGCCAACGTCCTGACTTTC
TRBV27	TRBJ1-6	NA	NA	CASRAQGYNSPLHF	TGTGCCAGCAGGGCACAGGGTTATAATTCACCCCTCCACTTT
TRBV4-2	TRBJ2-1	NA	NA	CASSQDGNRYNEQFF	TGTGCCAGCAGCCAAGATGGCAACAGATACAATGAGCAGTTCTTC
TRBV19	TRBJ1-4	NA	NA	CASTQPGANEKLFF	TGTGCCAGTACCCAACCGGGGGCTAATGAAAAACTGTTTTTT
TRBV19	TRBJ1-6	NA	TRBD1	CASSDRGNSPLHF	TGTGCCAGTAGTGACAGGGGGAATTCACCCCTCCACTTT
TRBV7-9	TRBJ2-2	NA	NA	CASSLALGGELFF	TGTGCCAGCAGCTTAGCTCTCGGCGGGGAGCTGTTTTTT
TRBV7-9	TRBJ1-5	once	TRBD1	CASSLTGGDGQPQHF	TGTGCCAGCAGCTTAACAGGGGGCGATGGGCAGCCCCAGCATTTT
TRBV6-5	TRBJ2-6	few	NA	CASSYGASGANVLTF	TGTGCCAGCAGTTACGGAGCCTCTGGGGCCAACGTCCTGACTTTC
TRBV7-2	TRBJ1-5	NA	NA	CASSLILNQPQHF	TGTGCCAGCAGCTTAATCCTAAATCAGCCCCAGCATTTT
TRBV5-1	TRBJ2-7	NA	TRBD1	CASSLDGTGGYEQYF	TGCGCCAGCAGCTTGGACGGGACAGGGGGCTACGAGCAGTACTTC
TRBV7-2	TRBJ1-2	NA	NA	CASSQRQDGYTF	TGTGCCAGCAGCCAGAGACAGGATGGCTACACCTTC
TRBV5-5	TRBJ1-6	NA	NA	CASSLAHGGTNNSPLHF	TGTGCCAGCAGCTTGGCTCACGGGGGGACAAATAATTCACCCCTCCACTTT
TRBV20-1	TRBJ2-7	NA	NA	CSANPSIEQYF	TGCAGTGCTAATCCCTCTATCGAGCAGTACTTC
TRBV5-1	TRBJ1-1	NA	NA	CASSATQVNTEAFF	TGCGCCAGCAGCGCAACTCAGGTGAACACTGAAGCTTTCTTT
TRBV7-2	TRBJ1-6	NA	TRBD1	CASSYRQGKVHNSPLHF	TGTGCCAGCAGCTATCGACAGGGGAAGGTACATAATTCACCCCTCCACTTT